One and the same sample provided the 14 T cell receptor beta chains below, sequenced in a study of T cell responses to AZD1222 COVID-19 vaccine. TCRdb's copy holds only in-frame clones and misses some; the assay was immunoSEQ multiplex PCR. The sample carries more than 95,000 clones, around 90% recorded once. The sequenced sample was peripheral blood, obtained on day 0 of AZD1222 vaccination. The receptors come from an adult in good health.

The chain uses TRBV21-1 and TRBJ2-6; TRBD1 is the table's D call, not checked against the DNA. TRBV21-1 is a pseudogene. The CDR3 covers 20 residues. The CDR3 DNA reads TGTGCCAGCAGCAAAGCGGGCCGGGACAGTCCAGCAGAAGGGGCCAACGTCCTGACTTTC. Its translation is CASSKAGRDSPAEGANVLTF.

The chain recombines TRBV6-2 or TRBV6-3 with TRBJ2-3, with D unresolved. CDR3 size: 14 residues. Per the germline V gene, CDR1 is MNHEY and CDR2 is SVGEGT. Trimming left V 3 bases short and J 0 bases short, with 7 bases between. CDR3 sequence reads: CASSYGVSTDTQYF. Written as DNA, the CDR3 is TGTGCCAGCAGTTATGGTGTCAGCACAGATACGCAGTATTTT.

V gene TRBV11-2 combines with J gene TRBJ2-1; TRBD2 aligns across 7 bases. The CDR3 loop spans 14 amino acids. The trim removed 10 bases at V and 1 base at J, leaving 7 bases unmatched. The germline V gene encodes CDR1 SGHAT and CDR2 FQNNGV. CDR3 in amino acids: CATPGRGSYNEQFF. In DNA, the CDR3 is TGTGCCACCCCCGGGCGGGGGTCCTACAATGAGCAGTTCTTC.

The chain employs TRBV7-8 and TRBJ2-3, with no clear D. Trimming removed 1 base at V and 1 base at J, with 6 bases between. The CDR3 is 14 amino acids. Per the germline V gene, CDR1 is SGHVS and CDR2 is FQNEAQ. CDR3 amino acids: CASSLVAGTDTQYF. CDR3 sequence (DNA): TGTGCCAGCAGCTTAGTGGCGGGCACAGATACGCAGTATTTT.

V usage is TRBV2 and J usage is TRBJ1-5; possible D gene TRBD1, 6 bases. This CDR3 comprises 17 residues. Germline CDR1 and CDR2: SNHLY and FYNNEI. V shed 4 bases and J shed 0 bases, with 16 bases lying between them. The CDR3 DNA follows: TGTGCCAGCAGTGCGGAACAGGGCCCCTATAGCAATCAGCCCCAGCATTTT. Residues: CASSAEQGPYSNQPQHF.

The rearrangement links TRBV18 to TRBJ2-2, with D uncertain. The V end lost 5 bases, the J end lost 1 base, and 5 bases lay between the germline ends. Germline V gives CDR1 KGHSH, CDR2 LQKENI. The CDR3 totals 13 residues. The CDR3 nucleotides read TGTGCCAGCTCAGCCAGGAACACCGGGGAGCTGTTTTTT. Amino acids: CASSARNTGELFF.

CDR3 nucleotides: TGTGCCAGCAGCAAAGGAATCGGGGGCCTTAGCAATCAGCCCCAGCATTTT. It codes for CASSKGIGGLSNQPQHF. The chain is built from TRBV21-1 and TRBJ1-5. TRBV21-1 is classified as a pseudogene. The CDR3 consists of 17 residues.

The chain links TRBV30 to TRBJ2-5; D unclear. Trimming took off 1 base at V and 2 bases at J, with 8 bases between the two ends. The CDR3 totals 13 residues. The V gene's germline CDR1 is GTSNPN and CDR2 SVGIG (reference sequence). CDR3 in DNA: TGTGCCTGGAGTGGGGCAGGACAAGAGACCCAGTACTTC. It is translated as CAWSGAGQETQYF. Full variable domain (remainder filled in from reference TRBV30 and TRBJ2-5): SQTIHQWPATLVQPVGSPLSLECTVEGTSNPNLYWYRQAAGRGLQLLFYSVGIGQISSEVPQNLSASRPQDRQFILSSKKLLLSDSGFYLCAWSGAGQETQYFGPGTRLLVL.

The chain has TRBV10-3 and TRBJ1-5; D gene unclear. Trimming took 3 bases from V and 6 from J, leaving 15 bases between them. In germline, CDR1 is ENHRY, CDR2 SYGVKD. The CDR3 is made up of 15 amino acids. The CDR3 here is CAISERGLVAQPQHF. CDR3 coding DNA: TGTGCCATCAGTGAACGGGGTTTGGTAGCTCAGCCCCAGCATTTT.

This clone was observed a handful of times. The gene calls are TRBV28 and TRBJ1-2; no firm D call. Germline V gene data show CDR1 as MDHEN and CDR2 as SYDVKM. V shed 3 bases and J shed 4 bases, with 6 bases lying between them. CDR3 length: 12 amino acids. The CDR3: CASSFGLYGYTF. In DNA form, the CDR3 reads TGTGCCAGCAGTTTTGGCCTCTATGGCTACACCTTC.

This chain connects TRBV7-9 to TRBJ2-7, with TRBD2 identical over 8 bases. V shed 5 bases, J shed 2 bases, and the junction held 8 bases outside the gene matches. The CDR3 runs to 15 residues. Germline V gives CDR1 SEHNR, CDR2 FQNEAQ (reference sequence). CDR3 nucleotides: TGTGCCAGCAGCCCCTACGGGACTAGAGCCTACGAGCAGTACTTC. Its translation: CASSPYGTRAYEQYF.

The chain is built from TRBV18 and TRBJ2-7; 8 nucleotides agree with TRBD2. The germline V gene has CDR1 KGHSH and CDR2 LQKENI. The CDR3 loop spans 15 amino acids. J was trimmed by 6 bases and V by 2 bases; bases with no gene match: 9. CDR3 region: CASSPGEAGVGEQYF. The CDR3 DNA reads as TGTGCCAGCTCACCAGGCGAAGCGGGAGTGGGCGAGCAGTACTTC.

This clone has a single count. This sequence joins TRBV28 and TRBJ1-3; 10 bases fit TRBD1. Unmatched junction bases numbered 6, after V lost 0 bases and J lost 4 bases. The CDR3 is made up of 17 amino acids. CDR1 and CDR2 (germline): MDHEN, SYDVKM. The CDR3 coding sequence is TGTGCCAGCAGTTTATGGGACAGGGGGACGGGAGGAAACACCATATATTTT. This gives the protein CASSLWDRGTGGNTIYF.

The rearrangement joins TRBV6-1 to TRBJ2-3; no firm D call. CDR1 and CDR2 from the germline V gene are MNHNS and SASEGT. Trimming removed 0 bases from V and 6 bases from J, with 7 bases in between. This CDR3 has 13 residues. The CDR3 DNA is TGTGCCAGCAGTGAAGCGTGGGTGGATACGCAGTATTTT. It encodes CASSEAWVDTQYF.